Presented here are 16 T cell receptor beta chains from one specimen sequenced in a study of cytomegalovirus exposure and HLA in healthy donors. The PCR was carried out with 60 Vbeta primers and 13 Jbeta primers. The assay was immunoSEQ multiplex PCR, and TCRdb's table has in-frame clones only and misses some. The table records 100,000 to 150,000 clones, 80% of them present only once. Sequencing input: PBMCs. The receptors stem from a man aged 40-50 years in good health and CMV-seronegative.

The chain employs TRBV5-1 and TRBJ2-5; 7 bases fit TRBD2. The CDR3 contains 16 residues. The junction had 14 bases not matched to a gene; V was cut back by 4 bases and J by 5 bases. CDR1 and CDR2 (germline): SGHRS, YFSETQ. The CDR3 sequence is CASSPVGTTRGETQYF. The CDR3 DNA sequence: TGCGCCAGCAGCCCCGTTGGGACTACCCGCGGGGAGACCCAGTACTTC.

The chain joins TRBV30 to TRBJ1-4; 7 bases are a match to TRBD1. CDR3 length: 14 residues. J lost 5 bases, V lost 2 bases, and 5 bases had no gene match. CDR1 GTSNPN and CDR2 SVGIG come from the germline V gene (reference sequence). CDR3 sequence: CAWSLGQANEKLFF. The DNA for the CDR3 is TGTGCCTGGAGTCTCGGACAGGCGAATGAAAAACTGTTTTTT.

The table lists this clone with a count of one. The CDR3 here is CATGGGAPYSTNEKLFF. The CDR3 coding sequence is TGTGCCACGGGTGGGGGGGCACCGTATTCAACTAATGAAAAACTGTTTTTT. The chain is built from TRBV10-3 and TRBJ1-4; D may be TRBD1 (6 bases). There are 17 residues in the CDR3. Germline V CDR1 and CDR2: ENHRY, SYGVKD. Trimming removed 10 bases from V and 0 bases from J, with 21 bases in between.

The chain is built from TRBV19 and TRBJ1-5, with 10 bases matching TRBD1. Germline V gene sequence: CDR1 LNHDA, CDR2 SQIVND (reference sequence). The CDR3 runs to 16 residues. V was clipped by 6 bases and J by 4 bases; unmatched bases: 9. The CDR3 here is CASRTDRGGSNQPQHF. CDR3 DNA sequence: TGTGCCAGTAGGACGGACAGGGGGGGGTCAAATCAGCCCCAGCATTTT.

The chain has TRBV2 and TRBJ1-5; no definite D call. This CDR3 is built from 13 residues. V shed 2 bases and J shed 4 bases, with 6 bases lying between them. Germline V lookup: CDR1 SNHLY, CDR2 FYNNEI. The CDR3: CASSEWENQPQHF. In DNA form, the CDR3 reads TGTGCCAGCAGTGAATGGGAGAATCAGCCCCAGCATTTT.

The V call is TRBV5-1, the J call TRBJ1-2; 8 nucleotides align to TRBD1. Germline V CDR1 and CDR2: SGHRS, YFSETQ. This CDR3 spans 14 amino acids. Trimming at V came to 0 bases and at J to 7 bases, leaving 5 bases not matched to a gene. CDR3 amino acids: CASSLVTGTGGYTF. The CDR3 region has the DNA TGCGCCAGCAGCTTGGTAACAGGGACAGGTGGCTACACCTTC.

The genes are TRBV5-1 and TRBJ1-1, with a possible D match to TRBD1 (5 bases). V shed 0 bases and J shed 10 bases, with 16 bases lying between them. The CDR3 has 14 amino acids. Germline V gene sequence: CDR1 SGHRS, CDR2 YFSETQ. The CDR3 loop reads CASSLGGSGRGAFF. CDR3 coding DNA: TGCGCCAGCAGCTTGGGGGGGTCAGGGAGGGGAGCTTTCTTT.

The chain employs TRBV29-1 and TRBJ1-2; a possible D gene is TRBD1 (5 bases). Trimming removed 6 bases at V and 7 bases at J, with 15 bases between. Germline CDR1 and CDR2: SQVTM and ANQGSEA. This CDR3 has 12 amino acids. CDR3 sequence: CSVESQGGGYTF. The CDR3, as DNA: TGCAGCGTCGAATCCCAGGGTGGTGGCTACACCTTC.

The V and J genes are TRBV6-5 and TRBJ2-2; 9 bases line up with TRBD2. V lost 6 bases and J lost 7; bases outside the gene matches: 6. Germline loops: CDR1 MNHEY, CDR2 SVGAGI. This CDR3 has 14 residues. CDR3 bases: TGTGCCAGCAGGCGGGGGGGGCAGGGCGGGGAGCTGTTTTTT. Protein: CASRRGGQGGELFF.

The table lists this clone with a few counts. The rearrangement joins TRBV5-1 to TRBJ2-5, with a tentative D call TRBD2 (7 bases). Trimming pared 4 bases from V and 5 bases from J, leaving 18 bases between. This CDR3 spans 15 amino acids. Per germline, CDR1 SGHRS and CDR2 YFSETQ. The CDR3 is CASSLAGGLGETQYF. CDR3 coding DNA: TGCGCCAGCAGCCTCGCCGGGGGGCTAGGCGAGACCCAGTACTTC.

V gene TRBV6-1 combines with J gene TRBJ1-5; D remains unclear. V was clipped by 2 bases and J by 3 bases, with 11 bases between them. Looked up from germline, CDR1 is MNHNS and CDR2 is SASEGT. The CDR3 spans 15 residues. CDR3 sequence: CASSESNGYNQPQHF. CDR3 nucleotide sequence: TGTGCCAGCAGTGAATCGAACGGTTACAATCAGCCCCAGCATTTT.

In this sample, this clone turned up a few times. Relative to the germline gene, one junction end is altered; a read error may explain this. The rearrangement uses TRBV2 and TRBJ1-5, with 8 nucleotides matching TRBD1. From germline, CDR1 is SNHLY and CDR2 FYNNEI. The CDR3 consists of 15 residues. CDR3 sequence: CASNEQGGRDQPQHF. The CDR3 DNA sequence: TGTGCCAGCAATGAACAGGGGGGCAGGGATCAGCCCCAGCATTTT.

The chain has TRBV5-1 and TRBJ2-1; D is possibly TRBD2 (6 bases). The CDR3 is 15 amino acids. CDR1 and CDR2 from the germline V gene are SGHRS and YFSETQ. V was clipped by 4 bases and J by 4 bases, with 15 bases between them. The CDR3 DNA follows: TGCGCCAGCAGCCCGGGGGTAGGAGGGTACAATGAGCAGTTCTTC. Translation gives CASSPGVGGYNEQFF.

The V call is TRBV6-1, the J call TRBJ2-7, with unresolved D. The ends were cut back, 8 bases at V and 3 bases at J, with 11 bases in the middle. Germline assignment: CDR1 MNHNS and CDR2 SASEGT. The CDR3 spans 12 residues. Here the CDR3 DNA reads TGTGCCAGCGGCCCACAGAACTACGAGCAGTACTTC. Its protein product is CASGPQNYEQYF.

The chain carries TRBV5-4 and TRBJ1-4, with TRBD1 matching 9 bases. In germline, CDR1 is SGHNT, CDR2 YYREEE (reference sequence). The CDR3 consists of 15 residues. V was pared by 3 bases and J by 8 bases, with 8 bases of the junction left unmatched. The CDR3 DNA follows: TGTGCCAGCAGCTCCAAACGACAGGGGGGGGAAAAACTGTTTTTT. This codes for CASSSKRQGGEKLFF.

This clone showed up just a few times. The chain combines TRBV6-1 with TRBJ2-5, with 7 bases lining up with TRBD1. V lost 4 bases to trimming and J lost 2 bases; unmatched junction nucleotides: 10. Germline V gene sequence: CDR1 MNHNS, CDR2 SASEGT. This CDR3 region has 16 residues. The chain's CDR3 is CASSARGQRFQETQYF. The CDR3 nucleotides are TGTGCCAGCAGTGCCAGGGGACAGCGCTTTCAAGAGACCCAGTACTTC.